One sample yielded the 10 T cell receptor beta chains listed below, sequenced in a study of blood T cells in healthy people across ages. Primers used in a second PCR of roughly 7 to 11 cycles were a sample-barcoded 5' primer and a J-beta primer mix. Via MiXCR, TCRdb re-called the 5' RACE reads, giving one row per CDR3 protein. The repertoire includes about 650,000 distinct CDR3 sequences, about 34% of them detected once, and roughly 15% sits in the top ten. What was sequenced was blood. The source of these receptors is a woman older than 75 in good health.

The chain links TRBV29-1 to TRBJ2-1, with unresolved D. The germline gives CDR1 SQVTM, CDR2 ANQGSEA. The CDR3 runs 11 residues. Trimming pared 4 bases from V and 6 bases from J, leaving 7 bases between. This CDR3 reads CSVASINEQFF. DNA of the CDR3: TGCAGCGTTGCAAGTATCAATGAGCAGTTCTTC.

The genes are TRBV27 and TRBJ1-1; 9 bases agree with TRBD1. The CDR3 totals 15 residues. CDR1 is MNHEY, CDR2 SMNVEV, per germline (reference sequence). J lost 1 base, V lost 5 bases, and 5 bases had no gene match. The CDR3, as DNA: TGTGCCAGCAGTCCGGACAGGGGTCGGAACACTGAAGCTTTCTTT. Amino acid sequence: CASSPDRGRNTEAFF.

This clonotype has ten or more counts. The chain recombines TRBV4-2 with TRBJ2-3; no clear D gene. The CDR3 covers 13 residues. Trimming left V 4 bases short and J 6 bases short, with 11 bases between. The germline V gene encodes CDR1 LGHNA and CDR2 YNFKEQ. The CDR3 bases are TGTGCCAGCAGCCGCATCGGCGTTGATACGCAGTATTTT. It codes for CASSRIGVDTQYF.

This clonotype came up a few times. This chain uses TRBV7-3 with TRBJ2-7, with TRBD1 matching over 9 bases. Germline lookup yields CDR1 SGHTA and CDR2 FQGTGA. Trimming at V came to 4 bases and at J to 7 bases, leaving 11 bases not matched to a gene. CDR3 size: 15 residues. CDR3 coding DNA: TGTGCCAGCAGCTATGGGACAGGGATTCTTAATGAGCAGTACTTC. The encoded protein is CASSYGTGILNEQYF.

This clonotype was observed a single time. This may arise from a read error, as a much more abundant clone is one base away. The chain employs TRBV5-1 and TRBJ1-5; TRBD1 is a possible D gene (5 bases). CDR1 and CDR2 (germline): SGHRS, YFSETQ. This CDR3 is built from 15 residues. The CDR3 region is CASSLEGRSNQPRHF. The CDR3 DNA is TGCGCCAGCAGCTTGGAGGGGCGCAGCAATCAGCCCCGGCATTTT.

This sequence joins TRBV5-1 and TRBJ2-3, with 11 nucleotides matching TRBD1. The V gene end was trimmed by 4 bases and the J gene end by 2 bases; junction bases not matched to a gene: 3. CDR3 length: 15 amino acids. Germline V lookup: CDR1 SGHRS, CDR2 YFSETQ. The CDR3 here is CASSPDRGPTDTQYF. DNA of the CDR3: TGCGCCAGCAGCCCGGACAGGGGGCCCACAGATACGCAGTATTTT.

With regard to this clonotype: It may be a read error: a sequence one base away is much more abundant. CDR3 coding DNA: TGCGCCAGCAGCTGCGGGGGGTGGCAAGAGACCCAGTACTTC. Translation: CASSCGGWQETQYF. J is TRBJ2-5 and V is TRBV5-1; TRBD2 aligns across 8 bases. Germline V gene lookup returns CDR1 SGHRS and CDR2 YFSETQ. V lost 3 bases to trimming and J lost 2 bases; unmatched junction nucleotides: 3. The CDR3 loop spans 14 amino acids.

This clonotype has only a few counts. CDR3 sequence: CASSLHNSPLHF. CDR3 nucleotide sequence: TGTGCCAGCAGCCTTCATAATTCACCCCTCCACTTT. The V call is TRBV6-5, the J call TRBJ1-6; D not resolved. CDR3 length: 12 amino acids. Germline-derived CDR1 and CDR2 are MNHEY and SVGAGI. Trimming took 6 bases from V and 5 from J, leaving 5 bases between them.

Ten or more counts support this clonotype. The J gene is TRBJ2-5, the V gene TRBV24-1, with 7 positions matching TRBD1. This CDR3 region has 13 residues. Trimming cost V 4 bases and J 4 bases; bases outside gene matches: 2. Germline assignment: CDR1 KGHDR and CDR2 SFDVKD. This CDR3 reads CATSDRGRETQYF. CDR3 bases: TGTGCCACCAGTGACAGGGGGAGAGAGACCCAGTACTTC.

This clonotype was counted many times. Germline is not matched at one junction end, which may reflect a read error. DNA for the CDR3: TGTGCTAGCAGCTTAAGACAGGGCGGCGAGCAGTACTTC. Amino acid sequence: CASSLRQGGEQYF. V usage is TRBV7-7 and J usage is TRBJ2-7, with 7 bases lining up with TRBD1. CDR3 length equals 13 residues. Germline V gives CDR1 SSHAT, CDR2 FNYEAQ (reference sequence).